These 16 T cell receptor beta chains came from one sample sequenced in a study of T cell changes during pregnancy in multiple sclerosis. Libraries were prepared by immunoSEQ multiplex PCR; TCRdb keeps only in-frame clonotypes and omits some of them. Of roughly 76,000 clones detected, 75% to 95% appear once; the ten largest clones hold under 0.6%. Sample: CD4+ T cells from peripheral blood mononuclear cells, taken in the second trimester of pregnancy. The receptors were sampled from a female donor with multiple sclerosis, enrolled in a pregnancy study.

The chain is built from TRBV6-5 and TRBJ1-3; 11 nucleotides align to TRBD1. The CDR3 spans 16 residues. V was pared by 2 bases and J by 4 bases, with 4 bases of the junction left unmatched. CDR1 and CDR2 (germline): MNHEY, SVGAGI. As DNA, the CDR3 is TGTGCCAGCAGTTACGGGACAGGGGGTAGAGGAAACACCATATATTTT. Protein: CASSYGTGGRGNTIYF.

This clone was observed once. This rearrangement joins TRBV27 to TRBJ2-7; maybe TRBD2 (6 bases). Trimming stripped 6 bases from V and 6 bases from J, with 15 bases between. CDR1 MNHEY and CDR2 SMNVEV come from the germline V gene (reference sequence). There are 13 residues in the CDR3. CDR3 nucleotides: TGTGCCAGCAGACGCACATCGGGGGTCGAGCAGTACTTC. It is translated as CASRRTSGVEQYF.

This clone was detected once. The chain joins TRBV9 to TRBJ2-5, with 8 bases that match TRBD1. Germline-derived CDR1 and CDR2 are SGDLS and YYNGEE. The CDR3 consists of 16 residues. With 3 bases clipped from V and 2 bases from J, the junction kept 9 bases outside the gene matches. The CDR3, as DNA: TGTGCCAGCAGCGCCAGCAACAGGGGGAATCAAGAGACCCAGTACTTC. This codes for CASSASNRGNQETQYF.

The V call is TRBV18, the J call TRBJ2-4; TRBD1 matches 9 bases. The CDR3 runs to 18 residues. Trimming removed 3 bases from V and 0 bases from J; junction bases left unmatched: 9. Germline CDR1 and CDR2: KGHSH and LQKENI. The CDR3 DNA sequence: TGTGCCAGCTCACCTCGACCCGGACAGGGGCTAGCCAAAAACATTCAGTACTTC. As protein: CASSPRPGQGLAKNIQYF.

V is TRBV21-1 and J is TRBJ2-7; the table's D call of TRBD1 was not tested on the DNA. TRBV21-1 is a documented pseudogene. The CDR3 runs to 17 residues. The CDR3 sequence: CASSKYQDRGLTYEQYF. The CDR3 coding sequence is TGTGCCAGCAGCAAATATCAAGACAGGGGTTTAACCTACGAGCAGTACTTC.

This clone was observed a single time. The CDR3: CASSQWGTRLYNEQFF. The CDR3 nucleotides read TGTGCCAGCAGCCAATGGGGGACAAGGTTATACAATGAGCAGTTCTTC. This chain uses TRBV5-6 with TRBJ2-1; the D gene is possibly TRBD1 (6 bases). The V gene lost 4 bases and the J gene lost 4 bases, with 18 bases spanning the gap. The V gene's germline CDR1 is SGHDT and CDR2 YYEEEE. This CDR3 is built from 16 residues.

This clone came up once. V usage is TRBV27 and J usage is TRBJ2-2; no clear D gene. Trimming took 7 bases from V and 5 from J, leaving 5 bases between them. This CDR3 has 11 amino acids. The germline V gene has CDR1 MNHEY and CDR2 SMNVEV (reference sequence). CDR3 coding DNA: TGTGCCAGCAACTTAACCGGGGAGCTGTTTTTT. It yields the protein CASNLTGELFF.

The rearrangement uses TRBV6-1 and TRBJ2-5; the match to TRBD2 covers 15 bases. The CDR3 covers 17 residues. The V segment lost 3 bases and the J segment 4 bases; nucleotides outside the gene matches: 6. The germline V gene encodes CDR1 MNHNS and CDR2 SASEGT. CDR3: CASSERQGLAGGETQYF. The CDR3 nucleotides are TGTGCCAGCAGTGAGAGACAGGGACTAGCGGGAGGAGAGACCCAGTACTTC.

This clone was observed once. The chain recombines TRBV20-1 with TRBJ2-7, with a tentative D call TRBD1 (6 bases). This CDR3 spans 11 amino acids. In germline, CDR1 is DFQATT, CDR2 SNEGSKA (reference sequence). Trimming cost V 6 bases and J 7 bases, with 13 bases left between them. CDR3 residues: CSALGQGEQYF. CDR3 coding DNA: TGCAGTGCCCTGGGGCAGGGGGAGCAGTACTTC.

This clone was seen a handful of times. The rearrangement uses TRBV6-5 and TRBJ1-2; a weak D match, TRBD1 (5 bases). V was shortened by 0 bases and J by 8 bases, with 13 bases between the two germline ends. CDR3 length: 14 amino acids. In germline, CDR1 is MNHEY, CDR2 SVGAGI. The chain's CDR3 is CASSYSMGAGGYTF. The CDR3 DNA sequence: TGTGCCAGCAGTTACTCGATGGGCGCAGGGGGCTACACCTTC.

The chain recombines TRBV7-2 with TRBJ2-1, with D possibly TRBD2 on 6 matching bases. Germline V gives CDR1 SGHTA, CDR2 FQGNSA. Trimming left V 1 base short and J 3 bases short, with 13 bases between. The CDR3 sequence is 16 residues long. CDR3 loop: CASSLGGDGHYNEQFF. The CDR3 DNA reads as TGTGCCAGCAGCTTAGGGGGGGACGGGCACTACAATGAGCAGTTCTTC.

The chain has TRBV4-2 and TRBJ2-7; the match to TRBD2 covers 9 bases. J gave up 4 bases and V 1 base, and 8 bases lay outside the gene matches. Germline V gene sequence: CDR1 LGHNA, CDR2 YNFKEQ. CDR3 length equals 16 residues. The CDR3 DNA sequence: TGTGCCAGCAGCCAAGGATCGGCAGCGGGAGGATACGAGCAGTACTTC. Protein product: CASSQGSAAGGYEQYF.

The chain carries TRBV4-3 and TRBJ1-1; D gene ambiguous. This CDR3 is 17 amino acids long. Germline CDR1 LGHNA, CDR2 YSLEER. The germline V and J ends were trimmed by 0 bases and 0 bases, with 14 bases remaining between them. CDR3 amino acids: CASSQDFRVGMNTEAFF. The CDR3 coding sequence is TGCGCCAGCAGCCAAGATTTTCGTGTGGGCATGAACACTGAAGCTTTCTTT.

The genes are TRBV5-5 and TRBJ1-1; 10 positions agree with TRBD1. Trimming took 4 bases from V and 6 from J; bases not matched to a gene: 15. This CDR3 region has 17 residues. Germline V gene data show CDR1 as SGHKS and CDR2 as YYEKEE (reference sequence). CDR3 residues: CASSRQGAFPGSPEAFF. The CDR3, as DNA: TGTGCCAGCAGCCGACAGGGGGCTTTTCCGGGATCCCCTGAAGCTTTCTTT.

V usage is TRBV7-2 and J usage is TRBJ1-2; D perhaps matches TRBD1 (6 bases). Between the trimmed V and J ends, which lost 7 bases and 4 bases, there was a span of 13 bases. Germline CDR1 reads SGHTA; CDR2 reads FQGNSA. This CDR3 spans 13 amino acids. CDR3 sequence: CASTEQGTYGYTF. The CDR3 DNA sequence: TGTGCCAGCACTGAACAGGGAACCTATGGCTACACCTTC.

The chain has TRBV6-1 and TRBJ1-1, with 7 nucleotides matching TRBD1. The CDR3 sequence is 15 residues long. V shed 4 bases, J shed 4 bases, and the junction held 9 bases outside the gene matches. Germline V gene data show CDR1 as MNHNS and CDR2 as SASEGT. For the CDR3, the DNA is TGTGCCAGCAGTGTTGAGGGGGCGGTAGGCACTGAAGCTTTCTTT. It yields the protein CASSVEGAVGTEAFF.